What follows are 26 T cell receptor beta chains derived from one specimen sequenced in a study of Ad26.COV2.S vaccination and SARS-CoV-2 variants. Clones were read by immunoSEQ multiplex PCR, and TCRdb kept only the in-frame ones, dropping some. The profile covers roughly 350,000 clones, with around nine tenths appearing a single time and about 3.4% taken by the ten largest. Treatment given: some 20 received Ad26.COV2.S at low or high dose, single or two shots; 5 received placebo; per-sample allocation not given. The investigators took samples on day 63 after the first vaccine or placebo injection. Here the sequenced sample was peripheral blood, taken in a trial of Ad26.COV2.S vaccine versus placebo. Source of these receptors: a person aged 18-65 years who received the Ad26.COV2.S COVID-19 vaccine or a placebo.

V and J are TRBV18 and TRBJ1-1, with D possibly TRBD1 on 5 matching bases. The CDR3 is 14 amino acids. Germline values: CDR1 KGHSH, CDR2 LQKENI. With 3 bases removed from V and 7 bases from J, the gap between germline ends came to 15 bases. The CDR3 region is CASSPAALTVEAFF. CDR3 nucleotides: TGTGCCAGCTCACCCGCAGCCTTGACAGTTGAAGCTTTCTTT. The full variable domain, rest sourced from reference TRBV18 and TRBJ1-1, is NAGVMQNPRHLVRRRGQEARLRCSPMKGHSHVYWYRQLPEEGLKFMVYLQKENIIDESGMPKERFSAEFPKEGPSILRIQQVVRGDSAAYFCASSPAALTVEAFFGQGTRLTVV.

The gene calls are TRBV29-1 and TRBJ1-2; unclear D gene. This CDR3 has 14 residues. Germline CDR1 is SQVTM and CDR2 is ANQGSEA. V was trimmed by 1 base and J by 5 bases, leaving 14 bases between them. The chain's CDR3 is CSVEVSGEEYGYTF. CDR3 DNA sequence: TGCAGCGTTGAAGTCAGCGGGGAGGAGTATGGCTACACCTTC.

This clone has only a few counts. The gene calls are TRBV7-9 and TRBJ2-7, with TRBD2 identical over 13 bases. The germline CDR1 and CDR2 sequences are SEHNR and FQNEAQ (reference sequence). The CDR3 has 14 residues. V lost 5 bases, J lost 7 bases, and 5 bases stayed unmatched. The CDR3 reads CASSGTSGIDEQYF. DNA of the CDR3: TGTGCCAGCAGCGGGACTAGCGGGATCGATGAGCAGTACTTC.

This clone was detected once. The V call is TRBV5-4, the J call TRBJ1-1; no definite D call. The CDR3 contains 12 residues. Germline loops: CDR1 SGHNT, CDR2 YYREEE (reference sequence). With 3 bases removed from V and 10 bases from J, the gap between germline ends came to 13 bases. CDR3 DNA: TGTGCCAGCAGCTCGCCCGCGGGGAGAGCTTTCTTT. As protein: CASSSPAGRAFF.

The chain links TRBV7-8 to TRBJ2-1; possible D gene TRBD2, 6 bases. From germline, CDR1 is SGHVS and CDR2 FQNEAQ. This CDR3 spans 15 amino acids. Deletions cut 1 base from V and 2 bases from J, with 9 bases between. As DNA, the CDR3 is TGTGCCAGCAGCTTAGTGGAGGGGACCTACAATGAGCAGTTCTTC. Protein: CASSLVEGTYNEQFF.

This clone was seen just once. The chain is built from TRBV7-9 and TRBJ2-7; the match to TRBD2 covers 9 bases. Germline V gives CDR1 SEHNR, CDR2 FQNEAQ (reference sequence). The trim removed 3 bases at V and 4 bases at J, leaving 10 bases unmatched. The CDR3 runs 16 residues. This CDR3 reads CASSLASGAVGYEQYF. As DNA, the CDR3 is TGTGCCAGCAGCTTGGCTAGCGGGGCCGTGGGTTACGAGCAGTACTTC.

This clone has a handful of counts. The genes are TRBV4-1 and TRBJ1-4; possibly TRBD1 for D (5 bases). Germline CDR1 MGHRA, CDR2 YSYEKL. The CDR3 is 15 residues long. V was shortened by 3 bases and J by 11 bases, with 19 bases between the two germline ends. The CDR3 DNA reads as TGCGCCAGCAGCCAGGCGCAGGGATTCCTCCTTAAACTGTTTTTT. It is translated as CASSQAQGFLLKLFF.

This clone has a single count. The rearrangement joins TRBV9 to TRBJ2-3; 10 bases agree with TRBD2. J gave up 3 bases and V 3 bases, and 16 bases lay outside the gene matches. CDR3 length equals 19 residues. The germline gives CDR1 SGDLS, CDR2 YYNGEE. The CDR3 DNA reads TGTGCCAGCAGCGGAGTCGGACCTAGCGGGGGATCCAATACAGATACGCAGTATTTT. This sequence encodes CASSGVGPSGGSNTDTQYF.

The V call is TRBV3-1 (or the pseudogene TRBV3-2), the J call TRBJ1-6; maybe TRBD1 (5 bases). The germline V gene has CDR1 LGHDT and CDR2 YNNKEL (reference sequence). The CDR3 is 18 residues long. Deletions cut 3 bases from V and 6 bases from J, with 21 bases between. Here the CDR3 DNA reads TGTGCCAGCAGCCACCCTTGGGGCAACAGTCCCCTTAATTCACCCCTCCACTTT. Amino acids: CASSHPWGNSPLNSPLHF.

The gene calls are TRBV2 and TRBJ1-1; D uncertain. The CDR3 consists of 11 residues. The V gene lost 9 bases and the J gene lost 5 bases, with 10 bases spanning the gap. The germline gives CDR1 SNHLY, CDR2 FYNNEI. CDR3 in amino acids: CARREPTEAFF. CDR3 nucleotides: TGTGCCAGGAGGGAGCCAACTGAAGCTTTCTTT. Full variable domain (outside the CDR3, taken from reference TRBV2 and TRBJ1-1): EPEVTQTPSHQVTQMGQEVILRCVPISNHLYFYWYRQILGQKVEFLVSFYNNEISEKSEIFDDQFSVERPDGSNFTLKIRSTKLEDSAMYFCARREPTEAFFGQGTRLTVV.

The CDR3 protein is CASTSTREQYF. DNA for the CDR3: TGTGCCAGCACCTCTACACGGGAGCAGTACTTC. The rearrangement joins TRBV7-2 to TRBJ2-7, with unresolved D. Deletions cut 7 bases from V and 7 bases from J, with 11 bases between. Germline-derived CDR1 and CDR2 are SGHTA and FQGNSA. The CDR3 is 11 amino acids.

This chain links TRBV19 with TRBJ1-1; 7 bases match TRBD1. There are 13 residues in the CDR3. V gave up 6 bases and J gave up 6 bases; unmatched junction bases: 7. Per the germline V gene, CDR1 is LNHDA and CDR2 is SQIVND (reference sequence). The CDR3 reads CASRETGIAEAFF. The CDR3 DNA reads TGTGCCAGTAGGGAGACAGGGATAGCTGAAGCTTTCTTT.

The genes are TRBV7-8 and TRBJ2-5; tentative D call: TRBD1 (5 bases). V was clipped by 5 bases and J by 5 bases, with 12 bases between them. This CDR3 is 13 amino acids long. Per the germline V gene, CDR1 is SGHVS and CDR2 is FQNEAQ. CDR3 sequence reads: CASSQGRPETQYF. CDR3 coding DNA: TGTGCCAGCAGCCAGGGCCGGCCGGAGACCCAGTACTTC.

The chain recombines TRBV19 with TRBJ2-3; D possibly corresponds to TRBD2 (6 bases). Trimming cost V 3 bases and J 1 base, with 11 bases left between them. Germline CDR1 and CDR2: LNHDA and SQIVND (reference sequence). This CDR3 contains 15 residues. The CDR3 bases are TGTGCCAGTAGTATGGATAGCGGCGGCACAGATACGCAGTATTTT. Translation gives CASSMDSGGTDTQYF.

This clone was seen only a few times. J is TRBJ1-5 and V is TRBV30, with D possibly matching TRBD1 (6 bases). The CDR3 extends over 14 amino acids. Germline values: CDR1 GTSNPN, CDR2 SVGIG (reference sequence). Trimming took 5 bases from V and 0 from J, leaving 11 bases between them. DNA for the CDR3: TGTGCCTGGGGTACAGGGCTTAGCAATCAGCCCCAGCATTTT. Translating gives CAWGTGLSNQPQHF.

This clone was seen only a few times. This chain links TRBV7-3 with TRBJ2-1; a weak D match, TRBD2 (5 bases). Germline assignment: CDR1 SGHTA and CDR2 FQGTGA. The CDR3 runs to 15 residues. V gave up 6 bases and J gave up 2 bases, with 14 bases separating them. This CDR3 reads CASSISGSTYNEQFF. DNA for the CDR3: TGTGCCAGCAGTATCAGCGGTTCGACCTACAATGAGCAGTTCTTC.

This chain connects TRBV27 to TRBJ2-7; D is undetermined. The ends were cut back, 1 base at V and 3 bases at J, with 10 bases in the middle. Looked up from germline, CDR1 is MNHEY and CDR2 is SMNVEV (reference sequence). The CDR3 has 14 amino acids. For the CDR3, the DNA is TGTGCCAGCAGTTTATTACCCAGGTACTACGAGCAGTACTTC. Translated: CASSLLPRYYEQYF.

The J gene is TRBJ2-2, the V gene TRBV12-5; no clear D. Germline lookup yields CDR1 LGHNT and CDR2 FRNRAP. The CDR3 extends over 14 amino acids. The V and J ends lost 3 bases and 1 base respectively, with 6 bases between them. In DNA, the CDR3 is TGTGCTAGTGGTTTCCGCCGGAACACCGGGGAGCTGTTTTTT. This gives the protein CASGFRRNTGELFF.

The gene calls are TRBV5-1 and TRBJ2-1, with TRBD1 matching 7 bases. This CDR3 is built from 15 residues. V shed 4 bases, J shed 9 bases, and the junction held 13 bases outside the gene matches. Germline CDR1 is SGHRS and CDR2 is YFSETQ. The CDR3 DNA reads TGCGCCAGCAGCGACAGGGCCTCCGATTCGGGTGAGCAGTTCTTC. This translates into CASSDRASDSGEQFF.

The chain employs TRBV7-9 and TRBJ1-2; TRBD1 agrees at 8 bases. CDR1 and CDR2 from the germline V gene are SEHNR and FQNEAQ (reference sequence). The CDR3 covers 16 residues. Trimming took 1 base from V and 7 from J; bases not matched to a gene: 11. The CDR3 nucleotides are TGTGCCAGCAGCTTAGTTCAGTCGGACAGGGTGTTTGGCTACACCTTC. Amino acid sequence: CASSLVQSDRVFGYTF.

This chain links TRBV7-9 with TRBJ2-4; D remains unclear. V lost 6 bases, J lost 0 bases, and 15 bases lay in between. This CDR3 has 16 amino acids. Germline V lookup: CDR1 SEHNR, CDR2 FQNEAQ (reference sequence). CDR3 loop: CASSSPRESAKNIQYF. Here the CDR3 DNA reads TGTGCCAGCAGTTCGCCCCGTGAATCAGCCAAAAACATTCAGTACTTC.

V gene TRBV5-6 combines with J gene TRBJ1-1, with 7 nucleotides matching TRBD1. With V trimmed by 5 bases and J by 3 bases, 10 bases remained unmatched. This CDR3 has 15 amino acids. Germline assignment: CDR1 SGHDT and CDR2 YYEEEE. The CDR3 coding sequence is TGTGCCAGCAGTTTACAGGACAGGATTGACACTGAAGCTTTCTTT. This gives the protein CASSLQDRIDTEAFF.

The CDR3 is CASSPGPQETQYF. CDR3 sequence (DNA): TGTGCCAGCAGTCCCGGCCCCCAAGAGACCCAGTACTTC. The J gene is TRBJ2-5, the V gene TRBV2, with D hard to call. V was clipped by 5 bases and J by 1 base, with 8 bases between them. Germline loops: CDR1 SNHLY, CDR2 FYNNEI. The CDR3 totals 13 residues.

As concerns this clone: One junction end disagrees with the germline gene, perhaps due to a read error. The J gene is TRBJ2-5, the V gene TRBV7-7; the D gene is possibly TRBD2 (6 bases). This CDR3 contains 14 residues. Germline V CDR1 and CDR2: SSHAT, FNYEAQ (reference sequence). The CDR3 DNA reads TGTGCTAGCAGCCCCTCGACTAGAGTAGAGACCCAGTACTTC. Its protein product is CASSPSTRVETQYF.

The CDR3 DNA sequence: TGTGCCAGCAGTTTGGGACAGGGTTCCCACGAGCAGTACTTC. Residues: CASSLGQGSHEQYF. The chain couples TRBV27 to TRBJ2-7; 9 bases map to TRBD1. The CDR3 extends over 14 amino acids. The junction had 5 bases not matched to a gene; V was cut back by 3 bases and J by 5 bases. Germline V gives CDR1 MNHEY, CDR2 SMNVEV (reference sequence).

This clone occurred once. The chain carries TRBV3-1 (or the pseudogene TRBV3-2) and TRBJ1-1; D remains unclear. The V gene's germline CDR1 is LGHDT and CDR2 YNNKEL (reference sequence). CDR3 length: 14 residues. V lost 3 bases to trimming and J lost 6 bases, with 14 bases between them. The CDR3 bases are TGTGCCAGCAGCCAGGTCCAACCAACATCTGAAGCTTTCTTT. It codes for CASSQVQPTSEAFF.